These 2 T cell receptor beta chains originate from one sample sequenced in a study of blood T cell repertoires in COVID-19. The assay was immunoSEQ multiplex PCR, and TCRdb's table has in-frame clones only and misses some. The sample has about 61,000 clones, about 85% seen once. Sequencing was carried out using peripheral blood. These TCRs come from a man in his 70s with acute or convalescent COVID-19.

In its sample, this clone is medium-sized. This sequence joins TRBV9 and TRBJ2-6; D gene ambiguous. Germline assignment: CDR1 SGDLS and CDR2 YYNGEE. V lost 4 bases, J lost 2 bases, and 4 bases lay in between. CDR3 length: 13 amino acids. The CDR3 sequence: CASSPTGANVLTF. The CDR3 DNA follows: TGTGCCAGCAGCCCAACTGGGGCCAACGTCCTGACTTTC.

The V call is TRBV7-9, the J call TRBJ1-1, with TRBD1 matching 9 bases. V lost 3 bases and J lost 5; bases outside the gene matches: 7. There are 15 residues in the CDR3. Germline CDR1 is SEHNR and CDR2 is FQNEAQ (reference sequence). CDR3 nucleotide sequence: TGTGCCAGCAGCTTGGGGGACAGGGAAAGGACTGAAGCTTTCTTT. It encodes CASSLGDRERTEAFF.